The clone carrying this T cell receptor (beta chain) was recorded at least ten times. A single record per CDR3 protein comes from TCRdb applying MiXCR to the 5' RACE reads. The sample yields more than 95,000 distinct CDR3 sequences, roughly 6.8% seen once. Trimming stripped 6 bases from V and 0 bases from J, with 10 bases between. The CDR3 is 13 amino acids. Germline V gene data show CDR1 as DFQATT and CDR2 as SNEGSKA (reference sequence). The data stem from a study of T cells after yellow fever vaccination. Background on the study: Each low-cell-number fraction was prepared by means of SMART-Seq v4 Ultra Low Input.

V and J are TRBV20-1 and TRBJ2-3, with D unresolved. The specimen comprised CD4+ T cells sorted from PBMCs, sampled about 49 days after the first yellow fever vaccination. This TCR came from a man between 18 and 29 years old who received the YFV17D yellow fever vaccine. The CDR3 nucleotides read TGCAGTGCAAAAAGGGCTAGCACAGATACGCAGTATTTT. It specifies CSAKRASTDTQYF.